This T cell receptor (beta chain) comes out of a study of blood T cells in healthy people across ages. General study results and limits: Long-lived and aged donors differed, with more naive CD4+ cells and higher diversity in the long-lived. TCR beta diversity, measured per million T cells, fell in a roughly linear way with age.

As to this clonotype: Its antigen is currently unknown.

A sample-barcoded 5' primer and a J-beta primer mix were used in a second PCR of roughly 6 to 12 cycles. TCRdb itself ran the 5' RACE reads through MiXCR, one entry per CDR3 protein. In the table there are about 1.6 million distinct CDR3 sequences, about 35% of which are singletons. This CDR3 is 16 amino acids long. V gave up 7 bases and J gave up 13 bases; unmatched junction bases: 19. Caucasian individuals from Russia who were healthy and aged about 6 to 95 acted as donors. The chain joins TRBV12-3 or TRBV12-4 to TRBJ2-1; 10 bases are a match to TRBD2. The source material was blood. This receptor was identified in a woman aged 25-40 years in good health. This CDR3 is CASTLGSGRPGQTQFF. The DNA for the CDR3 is TGTGCCAGCACCTTGGGTAGCGGGAGGCCCGGTCAGACCCAGTTCTTC.